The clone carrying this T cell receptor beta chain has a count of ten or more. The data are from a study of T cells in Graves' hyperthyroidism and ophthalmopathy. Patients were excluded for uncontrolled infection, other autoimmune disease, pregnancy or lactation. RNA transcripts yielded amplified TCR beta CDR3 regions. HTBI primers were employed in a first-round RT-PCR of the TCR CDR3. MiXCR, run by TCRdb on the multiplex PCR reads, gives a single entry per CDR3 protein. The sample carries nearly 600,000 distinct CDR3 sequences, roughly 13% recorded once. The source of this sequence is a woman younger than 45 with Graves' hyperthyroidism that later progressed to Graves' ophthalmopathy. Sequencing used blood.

CDR3 loop: CASSPGPDTQYF. In DNA form, the CDR3 reads TGTGCCAGCTCACCGGGGCCAGATACGCAGTATTTT. The chain couples TRBV5-6 to TRBJ2-3; D may correspond to TRBD1 or TRBD2 (5 bases each). The CDR3 is made up of 12 amino acids. Germline V gene sequence: CDR1 SGHDT, CDR2 YYEEEE. Trimming left V 7 bases short and J 4 bases short, with 10 bases between.